The 9 T cell receptor beta chains in this list originate from one sample, sequenced in a study of glioma-infiltrating T cells after dendritic cell vaccination. Repertoires were generated with immunoSEQ multiplex PCR, while TCRdb's copy carries only in-frame clones and drops some. Of almost 90,000 clones listed, 80% to 85% are singletons. As to time point: after dendritic cell vaccination, including at tumor progression/relapse. Here the sequenced sample was blood, taken after dendritic cell vaccination. Source of these receptors: a human donor with glioblastoma.

The rearrangement joins TRBV7-2 to TRBJ2-2, with no clear D. Trimming pared 5 bases from V and 5 bases from J, leaving 12 bases between. CDR1 is SGHTA, CDR2 FQGNSA, per germline. The CDR3 has 14 amino acids. This CDR3 is CASSPVRSTGELFF. The DNA of the CDR3 is TGTGCCAGCAGCCCGGTTCGTTCGACCGGGGAGCTGTTTTTT.

The rearrangement links TRBV5-1 to TRBJ2-3; TRBD1 might be the D (6 bases). The V and J ends lost 1 base and 5 bases respectively, with 17 bases between them. Germline values: CDR1 SGHRS, CDR2 YFSETQ. The CDR3 spans 16 residues. Here the CDR3 reads CASSLRNTPGVDTQYF. The DNA for the CDR3 is TGCGCCAGCAGCTTGCGGAACACCCCAGGGGTAGATACGCAGTATTTT.

This rearrangement joins TRBV19 to TRBJ1-1; possible D gene TRBD1, 6 bases. This CDR3 spans 13 amino acids. CDR1 is LNHDA, CDR2 SQIVND, per germline (reference sequence). V lost 1 base, J lost 5 bases, and 8 bases lay in between. The CDR3 here is CASSIGTGTEAFF. The CDR3 coding sequence is TGTGCCAGTAGTATAGGTACAGGGACTGAAGCTTTCTTT.

This chain connects TRBV25-1 to TRBJ2-7, with D possibly being TRBD1 (5 bases). Germline loops: CDR1 MGHDK, CDR2 SYGVNS. Trimming left V 2 bases short and J 3 bases short, with 5 bases between. This CDR3 spans 12 amino acids. The CDR3 bases are TGTGCCAGCAGTGAACAGGGCTACGAGCAGTACTTC. This gives the protein CASSEQGYEQYF.

The rearrangement links TRBV2 to TRBJ2-1; D possibly corresponds to TRBD2 (6 bases). Germline CDR1 reads SNHLY; CDR2 reads FYNNEI. This CDR3 is built from 15 residues. Between the trimmed V and J ends, which lost 8 bases and 2 bases, there was a span of 16 bases. The CDR3: CASGGTPRAYNEQFF. In nucleotides, the CDR3 is TGTGCCAGCGGGGGGACTCCGAGGGCCTACAATGAGCAGTTCTTC.

The CDR3 DNA reads TGTGCCAGCAGTTCCGGGACAGGGATTATGGAAAAACTGTTTTTT. Translated: CASSSGTGIMEKLFF. The chain uses TRBV27 and TRBJ1-4, with 9 bases identical to TRBD1. The V segment lost 4 bases and the J segment 8 bases; nucleotides outside the gene matches: 8. The CDR3 contains 15 residues. Germline assignment: CDR1 MNHEY and CDR2 SMNVEV (reference sequence).

The chain carries TRBV7-2 and TRBJ1-3; the D is unclear. Deletions cut 0 bases from V and 0 bases from J, with 9 bases between. This CDR3 contains 16 residues. CDR1 is SGHTA and CDR2 is FQGNSA in the germline V gene. This chain's CDR3 is CASSLAQMISGNTIYF. The CDR3, as DNA: TGTGCCAGCAGCTTAGCGCAGATGATCTCTGGAAACACCATATATTTT. The whole variable domain, filled in from reference TRBV7-2 and TRBJ1-3, reads GAGVSQSPSNKVTEKGKDVELRCDPISGHTALYWYRQSLGQGLEFLIYFQGNSAPDKSGLPSDRFSAERTGGSVSTLTIQRTQQEDSAVYLCASSLAQMISGNTIYFGEGSWLTVV.

This sequence joins TRBV7-2 and TRBJ1-2; D is possibly TRBD1 (5 bases). V gave up 0 bases and J gave up 4 bases, with 9 bases separating them. The CDR3 consists of 14 residues. Germline V lookup: CDR1 SGHTA, CDR2 FQGNSA. The CDR3 spells CASSLAGVSYGYTF. The CDR3 DNA reads as TGTGCCAGCAGCTTAGCAGGGGTTAGCTATGGCTACACCTTC.

The chain carries TRBV30 and TRBJ1-4; D possibly corresponds to TRBD1 (6 bases). The CDR3 is 14 amino acids. The germline V gene encodes CDR1 GTSNPN and CDR2 SVGIG (reference sequence). V was cut by 3 bases and J by 2 bases, with 10 bases left in between. The CDR3 region is CAWSLGHTNEKLFF. CDR3 sequence (DNA): TGTGCCTGGAGCCTGGGACACACTAATGAAAAACTGTTTTTT.